What follows are 27 T cell receptor beta chains derived from one specimen sequenced in a study of blood T cell repertoires in COVID-19 (TCRdb year 2020). Library generation was performed with the immunoSEQ multiplex PCR assay. TCRdb obtained this table from immuneACCESS and retained in-frame rearrangements with V and J assigned. These tables miss some clones; where compared with another copy, unresolved V genes account for less than half of the shortfall, and the remainder is unexplained. The sample has fewer than 150,000 clones on record, 75% to 90% of them singletons. About 18% of the sample is in the top ten clones. Sample: PBMCs or T cells enriched from blood (not recorded which). The receptors derive from a man aged 25-45 years who had recovered from COVID-19.

The chain is built from TRBV11-2 and TRBJ2-1; 7 positions agree with TRBD1. The CDR3 is made up of 13 amino acids. Germline CDR1 and CDR2: SGHAT and FQNNGV. V shed 3 bases and J 5 bases; nucleotides not matched to a gene: 1. The chain's CDR3 is CASSLDRNNEQFF. CDR3 bases: TGTGCCAGCAGCTTGGACAGGAACAATGAGCAGTTCTTC.

The chain uses TRBV9 and TRBJ1-4; tentative D call: TRBD1 (5 bases). This CDR3 region has 15 residues. The V and J ends lost 3 bases and 7 bases respectively, with 16 bases between them. Germline V gene lookup returns CDR1 SGDLS and CDR2 YYNGEE. The CDR3 spells CASSGAGRVSEKLFF. The CDR3 region has the DNA TGTGCCAGCAGCGGGGCGGGGCGCGTTTCTGAAAAACTGTTTTTT.

The chain has TRBV5-6 and TRBJ2-5; no reliable D call. Trimming took 6 bases from V and 2 from J, leaving 20 bases between them. Per germline, CDR1 SGHDT and CDR2 YYEEEE. The CDR3 has 16 residues. CDR3 in DNA: TGTGCCAGCATTCCCGCCCCCACCGGGTCTCAAGAGACCCAGTACTTC. Translating gives CASIPAPTGSQETQYF.

The chain joins TRBV5-4 to TRBJ2-3; D is uncertain. V shed 2 bases and J shed 2 bases, with 12 bases lying between them. CDR1 is SGHNT and CDR2 is YYREEE in the germline V gene (reference sequence). CDR3 size: 15 residues. CDR3: CASSLAEQFTDTQYF. CDR3 sequence (DNA): TGTGCCAGCAGCTTAGCTGAGCAATTCACAGATACGCAGTATTTT.

V is TRBV4-1 and J is TRBJ2-7; 7 positions match TRBD1. The V segment lost 3 bases and the J segment 2 bases; nucleotides outside the gene matches: 4. The CDR3 consists of 14 residues. Looked up from germline, CDR1 is MGHRA and CDR2 is YSYEKL. The CDR3 region has the DNA TGCGCCAGCAGCCACGCCGGGACAGCCTACGAGCAGTACTTC. Its protein product is CASSHAGTAYEQYF.

The chain links TRBV11-2 to TRBJ2-3; D is ambiguous. Germline-derived CDR1 and CDR2 are SGHAT and FQNNGV. Trimming cost V 3 bases and J 3 bases, with 10 bases left between them. This CDR3 has 14 residues. The CDR3 bases are TGTGCCAGCAGCTTTGACCTGGAGACAGATACGCAGTATTTT. This translates into CASSFDLETDTQYF.

The genes are TRBV30 and TRBJ2-1; 9 bases are shared with TRBD2. The CDR3 runs to 15 residues. Germline V gives CDR1 GTSNPN, CDR2 SVGIG (reference sequence). V lost 1 base to trimming and J lost 5 bases; unmatched junction nucleotides: 6. As DNA, the CDR3 is TGTGCCTGGAGTGAGGCTAGCGGGGTGCACAATGAGCAGTTCTTC. This sequence encodes CAWSEASGVHNEQFF.

The J gene is TRBJ1-5, the V gene TRBV5-6; no clear D gene. The CDR3 loop spans 14 amino acids. Trimming stripped 0 bases from V and 3 bases from J, with 7 bases between. CDR1 SGHDT and CDR2 YYEEEE come from the germline V gene. The CDR3 nucleotides are TGTGCCAGCAGCTTGGGACACTCCAATCAGCCCCAGCATTTT. This codes for CASSLGHSNQPQHF.

The chain has TRBV2 and TRBJ2-3, with TRBD2 matching 8 bases. This CDR3 is built from 15 residues. Germline CDR1 is SNHLY and CDR2 is FYNNEI. V gave up 8 bases and J gave up 3 bases; unmatched junction bases: 10. This CDR3 reads CASLVMGGGTDTQYF. The CDR3 coding sequence is TGTGCCAGCCTCGTCATGGGCGGGGGGACAGATACGCAGTATTTT.

The rearrangement joins TRBV10-3 to TRBJ2-1; 13 bases fit TRBD2. The ends lost 7 bases at V and 5 bases at J; junction bases unmatched: 2. The CDR3 has 14 amino acids. The germline CDR1 and CDR2 sequences are ENHRY and SYGVKD. The CDR3 sequence: CAIKGLAGDNEQFF. DNA for the CDR3: TGTGCCATCAAAGGACTAGCGGGGGACAATGAGCAGTTCTTC.

The DNA for the CDR3 is TGTGCCACCAGCAGTGGGACAGGGAGCTCCTACGAGCAGTACTTC. This gives the protein CATSSGTGSSYEQYF. This rearrangement joins TRBV15 to TRBJ2-7; 9 nucleotides line up with TRBD1. Germline V gives CDR1 LNHNV, CDR2 YYDKDF (reference sequence). The CDR3 covers 15 residues. Trimming removed 3 bases from V and 0 bases from J; junction bases left unmatched: 3.

The chain recombines TRBV6-5 with TRBJ1-1, with D possibly being TRBD1 (6 bases). Germline V gives CDR1 MNHEY, CDR2 SVGAGI. The germline V and J ends were trimmed by 0 bases and 13 bases, with 18 bases remaining between them. This CDR3 is built from 14 residues. The CDR3 region is CASSYSSNRVGVFF. CDR3 DNA sequence: TGTGCCAGCAGTTACTCCTCTAACAGGGTAGGAGTTTTCTTT.

This clone has only one observation. The chain combines TRBV19 with TRBJ1-5, with a weak D call TRBD1 (5 bases). In germline, CDR1 is LNHDA, CDR2 SQIVND (reference sequence). V gave up 1 base and J gave up 4 bases, with 11 bases separating them. The CDR3 runs 15 residues. CDR3 nucleotide sequence: TGTGCCAGTAGTATAGGGGGCACAGCTAATCAGCCCCAGCATTTT. This codes for CASSIGGTANQPQHF.

V usage is TRBV29-1 and J usage is TRBJ2-5; 11 nucleotides match TRBD2. The CDR3 loop spans 14 amino acids. V gave up 4 bases and J gave up 5 bases; unmatched junction bases: 6. Germline assignment: CDR1 SQVTM and CDR2 ANQGSEA. The CDR3 region is CSVVAGGPVETQYF. CDR3 coding DNA: TGCAGCGTTGTAGCGGGAGGGCCCGTCGAGACCCAGTACTTC.

The chain couples TRBV2 to TRBJ2-7; no reliable D call. CDR1 is SNHLY, CDR2 FYNNEI, per germline. The CDR3 contains 15 residues. V was clipped by 3 bases and J by 3 bases, with 15 bases between them. The chain's CDR3 is CASSDLLRSCYEQYV. CDR3 bases: TGTGCCAGCAGTGACCTGCTTAGAAGCTGCTACGAGCAGTACGTC.

CDR3 sequence reads: CASSYFGQGAVDGYTF. The CDR3 DNA is TGTGCCAGCAGCTACTTTGGACAGGGCGCGGTCGATGGCTACACCTTC. This chain connects TRBV9 to TRBJ1-2, with TRBD1 identical over 8 bases. The CDR3 is 16 amino acids. Germline CDR1 and CDR2: SGDLS and YYNGEE. J was trimmed by 6 bases and V by 4 bases; bases with no gene match: 14. The full variable domain, completed using reference TRBV9 and TRBJ1-2, is DSGVTQTPKHLITATGQRVTLRCSPRSGDLSVYWYQQSLDQGLQFLIQYYNGEERAKGNILERFSAQQFPDLHSELNLSSLELGDSALYFCASSYFGQGAVDGYTFGSGTRLTVV.

V is TRBV25-1 and J is TRBJ1-1; no clear D. CDR1 and CDR2 from the germline V gene are MGHDK and SYGVNS. The CDR3 contains 12 residues. V lost 5 bases and J 5 bases, leaving 9 bases between the germline ends. Here the CDR3 reads CASSPGRTEAFF. In DNA form, the CDR3 reads TGTGCCAGCAGTCCGGGGAGGACTGAAGCTTTCTTT.

The chain links TRBV3-1 (or the pseudogene TRBV3-2) to TRBJ2-1; tentative D call: TRBD1 (6 bases). The CDR3 is 16 residues long. V was clipped by 5 bases and J by 6 bases, with 20 bases between them. Germline assignment: CDR1 LGHDT and CDR2 YNNKEL (reference sequence). The CDR3 bases are TGTGCCAGCAGCTCTAAAAACACAAGGGGGAGCAATGAGCAGTTCTTC. Its protein product is CASSSKNTRGSNEQFF.

This chain joins TRBV18 and TRBJ1-1; D may be TRBD1 (6 bases). CDR3 size: 15 residues. Germline loops: CDR1 KGHSH, CDR2 LQKENI. V lost 3 bases to trimming and J lost 4 bases, with 15 bases between them. The CDR3 loop reads CASSPITRGATEAFF. The DNA of the CDR3 is TGTGCCAGCTCACCCATTACACGGGGGGCCACTGAAGCTTTCTTT.

This chain joins TRBV7-9 and TRBJ2-7, with TRBD1 matching over 7 bases. The CDR3 spans 13 residues. V lost 5 bases, J lost 6 bases, and 7 bases stayed unmatched. Germline CDR1 SEHNR, CDR2 FQNEAQ (reference sequence). The CDR3 DNA sequence: TGTGCCAGCAGCGCGACAGGGACGGGCGAGCAGTACGTC. As protein: CASSATGTGEQYV.

The chain combines TRBV7-9 with TRBJ1-1; D ambiguous. Germline V gene sequence: CDR1 SEHNR, CDR2 FQNEAQ (reference sequence). Between the trimmed V and J ends, which lost 1 base and 0 bases, there was a span of 9 bases. There are 15 residues in the CDR3. The CDR3 sequence is CASSLENAVNTEAFF. As DNA, the CDR3 is TGTGCCAGCAGCTTAGAGAACGCGGTGAACACTGAAGCTTTCTTT.

DNA of the CDR3: TGTGCCAGCAGCCCCCTTTCCCGAGAGGGCACCTACGAGCAGTACTTC. Protein product: CASSPLSREGTYEQYF. The rearrangement uses TRBV11-2 and TRBJ2-7, with D possibly being TRBD2 (5 bases). This CDR3 is 16 amino acids long. Per germline, CDR1 SGHAT and CDR2 FQNNGV. V lost 5 bases to trimming and J lost 2 bases, with 19 bases between them. The full variable domain, with the rest looked up from reference TRBV11-2 and TRBJ2-7, is EAGVAQSPRYKIIEKRQSVAFWCNPISGHATLYWYQQILGQGPKLLIQFQNNGVVDDSQLPKDRFSAERLKGVDSTLKIQPAKLEDSAVYLCASSPLSREGTYEQYFGPGTRLTVT.

The chain links TRBV2 to TRBJ2-3; weak D call: TRBD2 (6 bases). The V and J ends lost 7 bases and 0 bases respectively, with 11 bases between them. CDR1 is SNHLY and CDR2 is FYNNEI in the germline V gene. The CDR3 has 14 amino acids. The CDR3 DNA reads TGTGCCAGCAAACTAGCACCCAGCACAGATACGCAGTATTTT. This translates into CASKLAPSTDTQYF.

The V and J genes are TRBV6-4 and TRBJ1-6, with D possibly TRBD1 on 5 matching bases. Trimming took 0 bases from V and 7 from J, leaving 19 bases between them. This CDR3 comprises 18 residues. CDR1 and CDR2 from the germline V gene are MRHNA and SNTAGT. The CDR3 loop is CASSDSLPARGGNSPLHF. The CDR3 DNA reads as TGTGCCAGCAGTGACTCGCTTCCCGCTAGGGGAGGCAATTCACCCCTCCACTTT.

V and J are TRBV19 and TRBJ2-4, with TRBD2 matching over 12 bases. The trim removed 3 bases at V and 0 bases at J, leaving 6 bases unmatched. The CDR3 length is 18 residues. The germline V gene encodes CDR1 LNHDA and CDR2 SQIVND (reference sequence). The CDR3 nucleotides are TGTGCCAGTAGTATCCCCGGACTAGCGGGACTAGCCAAAAACATTCAGTACTTC. Translation gives CASSIPGLAGLAKNIQYF.

This sequence joins TRBV5-1 and TRBJ1-2; 7 positions agree with TRBD1. This CDR3 has 15 residues. The V gene's germline CDR1 is SGHRS and CDR2 YFSETQ. The ends lost 4 bases at V and 5 bases at J; junction bases unmatched: 11. The CDR3 here is CASSPTGRQGYGYTF. The CDR3 DNA follows: TGCGCCAGCAGCCCGACAGGTAGACAGGGTTATGGCTACACCTTC. Using reference TRBV5-1 and TRBJ1-2 for the parts outside the CDR3, the full variable domain is KAGVTQTPRYLIKTRGQQVTLSCSPISGHRSVSWYQQTPGQGLQFLFEYFSETQRNKGNFPGRFSGRQFSNSRSEMNVSTLELGDSALYLCASSPTGRQGYGYTFGSGTRLTVV.

This clone was detected once. V gene TRBV2 combines with J gene TRBJ1-1, with 10 positions matching TRBD1. Germline CDR1 SNHLY, CDR2 FYNNEI. V lost 7 bases and J lost 4; bases outside the gene matches: 3. This CDR3 is 13 amino acids long. The CDR3 here is CASTRQGATEAFF. CDR3 coding DNA: TGTGCCAGCACAAGACAGGGGGCCACTGAAGCTTTCTTT.